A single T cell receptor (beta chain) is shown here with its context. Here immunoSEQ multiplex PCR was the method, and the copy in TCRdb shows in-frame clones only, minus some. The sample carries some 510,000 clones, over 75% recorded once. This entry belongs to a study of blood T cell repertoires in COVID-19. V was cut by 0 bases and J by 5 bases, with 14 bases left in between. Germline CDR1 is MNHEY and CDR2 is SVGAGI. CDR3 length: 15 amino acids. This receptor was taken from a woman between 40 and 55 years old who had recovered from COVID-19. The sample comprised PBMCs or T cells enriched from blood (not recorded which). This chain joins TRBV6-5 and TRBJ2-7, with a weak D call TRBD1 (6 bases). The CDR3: CASSYSVGGRDEQYF. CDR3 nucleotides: TGTGCCAGCAGTTACTCGGTAGGGGGTAGAGACGAGCAGTACTTC.